This T cell receptor (beta chain) was documented in a study of blood T cell repertoires in COVID-19. Study-level information: Samples representing acute and convalescent COVID-19 were sourced from the United States, Italy and Spain. Nucleic acid was either cDNA or gDNA, and it came from T cells, B-cell-depleted T cells, or PBMCs.

Participants had their cohort set by participant-reported clinical history. Data came from immunoSEQ multiplex PCR; TCRdb stores just in-frame clones and leaves some out. The table shows approximately 220,000 clones, with 80% to 90% occurring only once. This TCR was recovered from a middle-aged woman with acute COVID-19. Sequencing was carried out using PBMCs or T cells enriched from blood (not recorded which).

The CDR3 reads CASHYEANEQYF. CDR3 coding DNA: TGTGCCAGCCACTATGAAGCTAACGAGCAGTACTTC. The chain has TRBV2 and TRBJ2-7; D uncertain. V was clipped by 8 bases and J by 5 bases, with 13 bases between them. Germline assignment: CDR1 SNHLY and CDR2 FYNNEI. This CDR3 spans 12 amino acids.